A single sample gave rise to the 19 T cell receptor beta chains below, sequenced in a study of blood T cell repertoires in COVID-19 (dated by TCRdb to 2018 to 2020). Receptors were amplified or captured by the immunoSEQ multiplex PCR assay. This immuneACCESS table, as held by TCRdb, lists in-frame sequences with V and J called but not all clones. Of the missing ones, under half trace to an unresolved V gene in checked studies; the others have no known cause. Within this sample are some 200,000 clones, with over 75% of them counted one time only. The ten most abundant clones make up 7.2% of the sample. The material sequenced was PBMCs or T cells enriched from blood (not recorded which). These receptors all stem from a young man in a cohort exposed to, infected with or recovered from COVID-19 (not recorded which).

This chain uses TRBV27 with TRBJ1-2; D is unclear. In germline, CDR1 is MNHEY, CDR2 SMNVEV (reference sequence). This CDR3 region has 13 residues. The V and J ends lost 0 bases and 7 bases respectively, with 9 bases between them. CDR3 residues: CASSLSGERGYTF. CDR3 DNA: TGTGCCAGCAGTTTATCCGGGGAGCGTGGCTACACCTTC.

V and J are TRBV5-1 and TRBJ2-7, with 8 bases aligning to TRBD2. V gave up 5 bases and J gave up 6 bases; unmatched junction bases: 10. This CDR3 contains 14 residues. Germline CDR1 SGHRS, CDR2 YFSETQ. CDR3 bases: TGCGCCAGCAGTAACGGGGGGGAGGCAGTCGAGCAGTACTTC. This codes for CASSNGGEAVEQYF.

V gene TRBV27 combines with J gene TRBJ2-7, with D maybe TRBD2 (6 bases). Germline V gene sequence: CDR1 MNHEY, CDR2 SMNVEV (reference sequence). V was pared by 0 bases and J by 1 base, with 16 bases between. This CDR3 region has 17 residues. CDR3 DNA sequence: TGTGCCAGCAGTTTATCCTCCCGCGCGGGGTTATCCTACGAGCAGTACTTC. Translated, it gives CASSLSSRAGLSYEQYF.

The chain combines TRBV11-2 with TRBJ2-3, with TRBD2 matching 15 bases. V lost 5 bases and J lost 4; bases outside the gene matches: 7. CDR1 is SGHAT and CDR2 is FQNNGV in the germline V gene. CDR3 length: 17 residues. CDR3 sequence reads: CASSPRTSGRGADTQYF. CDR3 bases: TGTGCCAGCAGCCCAAGGACTAGCGGGAGGGGGGCAGATACGCAGTATTTT.

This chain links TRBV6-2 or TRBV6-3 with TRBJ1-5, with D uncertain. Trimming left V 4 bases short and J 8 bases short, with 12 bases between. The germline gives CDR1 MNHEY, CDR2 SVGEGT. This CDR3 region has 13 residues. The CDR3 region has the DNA TGTGCCAGCAGTTTAGTCTCGGGGAAGCCCCAGCATTTT. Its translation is CASSLVSGKPQHF.

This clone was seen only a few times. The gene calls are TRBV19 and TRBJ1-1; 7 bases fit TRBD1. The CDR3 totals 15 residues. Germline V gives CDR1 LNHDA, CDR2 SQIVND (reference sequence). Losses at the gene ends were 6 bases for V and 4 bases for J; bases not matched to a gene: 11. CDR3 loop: CASSDPKQGSTEAFF. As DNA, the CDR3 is TGTGCCAGTAGCGATCCAAAACAGGGGAGCACTGAAGCTTTCTTT.

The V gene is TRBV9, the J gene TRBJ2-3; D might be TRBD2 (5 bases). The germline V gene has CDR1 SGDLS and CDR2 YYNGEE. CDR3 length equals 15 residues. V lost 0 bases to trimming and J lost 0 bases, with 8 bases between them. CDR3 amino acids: CASSVVGGSTDTQYF. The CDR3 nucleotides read TGTGCCAGCAGCGTAGTAGGCGGGAGCACAGATACGCAGTATTTT.

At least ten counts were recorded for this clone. CDR3 nucleotides: TGTGCCAGCTCACCGGAGGGGCCCTTTATAGCGAATGAGCAGTTCTTC. Translation: CASSPEGPFIANEQFF. The chain combines TRBV18 with TRBJ2-1; D is possibly TRBD2 (6 bases). Trimming left V 3 bases short and J 7 bases short, with 19 bases between. This CDR3 is 16 amino acids long. Germline V lookup: CDR1 KGHSH, CDR2 LQKENI.

The DNA of the CDR3 is TGTGCCAGCAGCTTAGTACAGGGGCCACCCTCCAATGAGCAGTTCTTC. Translated: CASSLVQGPPSNEQFF. This rearrangement joins TRBV7-8 to TRBJ2-1, with 7 bases lining up with TRBD1. CDR1 is SGHVS, CDR2 FQNEAQ, per germline. The CDR3 contains 16 residues. The ends lost 1 base at V and 6 bases at J; junction bases unmatched: 9.

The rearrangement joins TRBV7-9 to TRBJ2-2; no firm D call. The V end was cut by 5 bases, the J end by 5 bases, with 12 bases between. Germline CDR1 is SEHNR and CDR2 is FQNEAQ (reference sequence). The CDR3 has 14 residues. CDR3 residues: CASSISAETGELFF. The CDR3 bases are TGTGCCAGCAGCATCAGCGCAGAAACCGGGGAGCTGTTTTTT.

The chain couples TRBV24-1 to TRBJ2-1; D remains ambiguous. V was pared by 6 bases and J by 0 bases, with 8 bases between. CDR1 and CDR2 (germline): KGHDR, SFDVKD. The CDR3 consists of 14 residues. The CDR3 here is CATSITSSYNEQFF. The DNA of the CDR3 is TGTGCCACCAGTATTACGAGCTCCTACAATGAGCAGTTCTTC.

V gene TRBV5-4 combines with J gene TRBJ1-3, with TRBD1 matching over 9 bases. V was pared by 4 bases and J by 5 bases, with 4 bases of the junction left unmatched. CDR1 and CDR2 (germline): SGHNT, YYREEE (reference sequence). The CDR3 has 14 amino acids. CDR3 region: CASSLGQGRNTIYF. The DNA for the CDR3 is TGTGCCAGCAGCCTCGGACAGGGGAGAAACACCATATATTTT.

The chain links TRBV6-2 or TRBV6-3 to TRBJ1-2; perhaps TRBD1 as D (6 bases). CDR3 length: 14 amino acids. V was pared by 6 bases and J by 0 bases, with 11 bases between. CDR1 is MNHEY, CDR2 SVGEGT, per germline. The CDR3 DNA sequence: TGTGCCAGCAGCCTGGACAGTCCTAACTATGGCTACACCTTC. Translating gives CASSLDSPNYGYTF.

Here the CDR3 DNA reads TGTGCCAGCAGTTTCGGTTATTCACCCCTCCACTTT. It is translated as CASSFGYSPLHF. V usage is TRBV28 and J usage is TRBJ1-6; D is unclear. This CDR3 is 12 amino acids long. Germline V gene data show CDR1 as MDHEN and CDR2 as SYDVKM. Trimming removed 3 bases from V and 8 bases from J, with 5 bases in between.

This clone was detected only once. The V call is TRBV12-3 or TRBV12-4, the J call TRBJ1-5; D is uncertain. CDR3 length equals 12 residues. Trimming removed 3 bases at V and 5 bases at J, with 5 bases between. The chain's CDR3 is CASSLQYQPQHF. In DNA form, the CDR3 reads TGTGCCAGCAGTTTGCAGTATCAGCCCCAGCATTTT.

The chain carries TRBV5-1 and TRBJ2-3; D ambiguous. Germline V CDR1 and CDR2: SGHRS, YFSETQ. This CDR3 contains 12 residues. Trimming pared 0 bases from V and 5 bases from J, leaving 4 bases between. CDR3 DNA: TGCGCCAGCAGCTTGGCGGGAGATACGCAGTATTTT. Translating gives CASSLAGDTQYF.

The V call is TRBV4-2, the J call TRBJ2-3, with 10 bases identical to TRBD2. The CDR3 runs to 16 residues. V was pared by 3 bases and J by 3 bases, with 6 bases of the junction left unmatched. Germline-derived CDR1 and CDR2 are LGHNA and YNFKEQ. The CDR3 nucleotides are TGTGCCAGCAGCCAGCCCCCGGGACTAGCGACAGATACGCAGTATTTT. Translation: CASSQPPGLATDTQYF.

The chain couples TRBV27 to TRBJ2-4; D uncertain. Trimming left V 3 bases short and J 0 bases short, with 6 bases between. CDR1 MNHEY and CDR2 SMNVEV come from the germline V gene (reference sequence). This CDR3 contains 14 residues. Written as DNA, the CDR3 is TGTGCCAGCAGTTTCGGGTTAGCCAAAAACATTCAGTACTTC. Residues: CASSFGLAKNIQYF.

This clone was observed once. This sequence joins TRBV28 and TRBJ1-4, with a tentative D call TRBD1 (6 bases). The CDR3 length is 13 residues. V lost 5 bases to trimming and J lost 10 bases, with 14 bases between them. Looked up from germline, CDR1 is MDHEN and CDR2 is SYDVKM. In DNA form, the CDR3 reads TGTGCCAGCAGTCGGGGACATTCATTAAAACTGTTTTTT. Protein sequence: CASSRGHSLKLFF.